Below, 25 T cell receptor beta chains from the same sample are listed, as sequenced in a study of blood T cell repertoires in COVID-19 (TCRdb year 2020). Library preparation used the immunoSEQ multiplex PCR assay. TCRdb took over this immuneACCESS table, retaining in-frame rearrangements with V and J assigned. Such tables are incomplete; in checked studies, under half of the missing clones stem from an unresolved V gene, and the remainder is unexplained. The sample data list roughly 240,000 clones, and approximately 86% of these were observed just once. In total, the top ten clones hold 2.6% of the sample. The sample taken for sequencing was PBMCs or T cells enriched from blood (not recorded which). The receptor set was obtained from a woman between 25 and 40 years old with acute COVID-19.

This clone was found a few times. The chain joins TRBV4-3 to TRBJ2-6; D perhaps matches TRBD2 (5 bases). Per germline, CDR1 LGHNA and CDR2 YSLEER. Trimming removed 0 bases at V and 1 base at J, with 10 bases between. This CDR3 spans 17 amino acids. CDR3 nucleotide sequence: TGCGCCAGCAGCCAAGAGGCGGGTTTATCTGGGGCCAACGTCCTGACTTTC. Translating gives CASSQEAGLSGANVLTF.

The rearrangement joins TRBV5-4 to TRBJ1-1; TRBD1 matches at 7 bases. There are 15 residues in the CDR3. Germline CDR1 and CDR2: SGHNT and YYREEE (reference sequence). The V segment lost 3 bases and the J segment 3 bases; nucleotides outside the gene matches: 8. Here the CDR3 DNA reads TGTGCCAGCAGCTGGCGAGGGGGCCGGGACACTGAAGCTTTCTTT. Residues: CASSWRGGRDTEAFF.

This rearrangement joins TRBV20-1 to TRBJ1-2; perhaps TRBD1 as D (6 bases). This CDR3 is built from 11 residues. V lost 7 bases and J lost 4, with 10 bases in between. Germline-derived CDR1 and CDR2 are DFQATT and SNEGSKA (reference sequence). The CDR3 protein is CSEDSGYGYTF. CDR3 nucleotides: TGCAGTGAGGACAGTGGCTATGGCTACACCTTC.

This chain uses TRBV13 with TRBJ1-2; 7 positions match TRBD1. Per the germline V gene, CDR1 is PRHDT and CDR2 is FYEKMQ (reference sequence). V lost 5 bases, J lost 2 bases, and 8 bases stayed unmatched. The CDR3 is 15 amino acids. The CDR3 loop reads CASSQSTGVNYGYTF. The CDR3 DNA reads TGTGCCAGCAGCCAATCAACAGGGGTAAACTATGGCTACACCTTC.

The V and J genes are TRBV5-1 and TRBJ1-1; D not certain. Between the trimmed V and J ends, which lost 9 bases and 4 bases, there was a span of 10 bases. The germline V gene encodes CDR1 SGHRS and CDR2 YFSETQ. The CDR3 spans 11 residues. Here the CDR3 reads CATSEGTEAFF. The CDR3 DNA sequence: TGCGCCACGTCCGAGGGCACTGAAGCTTTCTTT.

The J gene is TRBJ1-1, the V gene TRBV19, with D possibly matching TRBD1 (5 bases). CDR3 length: 14 residues. The V end was cut by 1 base, the J end by 4 bases, with 10 bases between. CDR1 and CDR2 (germline): LNHDA, SQIVND (reference sequence). CDR3 coding DNA: TGTGCCAGTAGTATAGCTGGGGGGTTCACTGAAGCTTTCTTT. Its protein is CASSIAGGFTEAFF.

This clone showed up just a few times. The V and J genes are TRBV18 and TRBJ1-1, with D perhaps matching TRBD1 (5 bases). This CDR3 contains 14 residues. CDR1 is KGHSH, CDR2 LQKENI, per germline. The V end was cut by 3 bases, the J end by 0 bases, with 8 bases between. The CDR3 sequence is CASSPGRVNTEAFF. Written as DNA, the CDR3 is TGTGCCAGCTCACCCGGCAGGGTGAACACTGAAGCTTTCTTT.

The chain uses TRBV9 and TRBJ2-1; perhaps TRBD1 as D (5 bases). The CDR3 is 16 amino acids. Germline V gene lookup returns CDR1 SGDLS and CDR2 YYNGEE. V lost 1 base, J lost 0 bases, and 11 bases lay in between. The CDR3 DNA reads as TGTGCCAGCAGCGTAAACCCACAGGCCTCCTACAATGAGCAGTTCTTC. It codes for CASSVNPQASYNEQFF.

The chain has TRBV19 and TRBJ1-2; D not resolved. The germline V and J ends were trimmed by 5 bases and 4 bases, with 14 bases remaining between them. Germline loops: CDR1 LNHDA, CDR2 SQIVND (reference sequence). This CDR3 is built from 14 residues. The CDR3 sequence is CASSLRRAAYGYTF. The CDR3 nucleotides are TGTGCCAGTAGTTTGAGGAGGGCGGCCTATGGCTACACCTTC.

The chain couples TRBV4-1 to TRBJ1-5; tentatively, D is TRBD1 (6 bases). Germline-derived CDR1 and CDR2 are MGHRA and YSYEKL. Trimming pared 4 bases from V and 5 bases from J, leaving 15 bases between. This CDR3 spans 15 amino acids. The CDR3 sequence: CASSLSGRGDQPQHF. The CDR3 DNA reads TGCGCCAGCAGCCTTTCGGGCAGGGGTGATCAGCCCCAGCATTTT.

This clone was counted a single time. The rearrangement joins TRBV28 to TRBJ1-1; D is unclear. The germline V and J ends were trimmed by 6 bases and 1 base, with 33 bases remaining between them. Germline-derived CDR1 and CDR2 are MDHEN and SYDVKM. The CDR3 is made up of 21 amino acids. The CDR3: CASRNKERTAEGLWGNTEAFF. The CDR3, as DNA: TGTGCCAGCAGGAACAAGGAAAGAACGGCCGAAGGACTATGGGGGAACACTGAAGCTTTCTTT. Using reference TRBV28 and TRBJ1-1 for the parts outside the CDR3, the full variable domain is DVKVTQSSRYLVKRTGEKVFLECVQDMDHENMFWYRQDPGLGLRLIYFSYDVKMKEKGDIPEGYSVSREKKERFSLILESASTNQTSMYLCASRNKERTAEGLWGNTEAFFGQGTRLTVV.

The chain couples TRBV19 to TRBJ1-2; 9 nucleotides align to TRBD1. This CDR3 region has 15 residues. The V gene end was trimmed by 5 bases and the J gene end by 5 bases; junction bases not matched to a gene: 9. Germline V gene sequence: CDR1 LNHDA, CDR2 SQIVND (reference sequence). CDR3 amino acids: CASSWGQGRLYGYTF. The CDR3 DNA reads as TGTGCCAGTAGTTGGGGACAGGGACGTTTATATGGCTACACCTTC.

The chain recombines TRBV18 with TRBJ2-2, with D maybe TRBD2 (5 bases). V was trimmed by 1 base and J by 6 bases, leaving 9 bases between them. The CDR3 runs to 14 residues. Per germline, CDR1 KGHSH and CDR2 LQKENI. In DNA form, the CDR3 reads TGTGCCAGCTCACCACAAGCGGAAGCCGGGGAGCTGTTTTTT. Amino acid sequence: CASSPQAEAGELFF.

A single count supports this clone. The gene calls are TRBV19 and TRBJ2-6; TRBD1 aligns across 7 bases. This CDR3 contains 17 residues. CDR1 LNHDA and CDR2 SQIVND come from the germline V gene (reference sequence). Losses at the gene ends were 6 bases for V and 0 bases for J; bases not matched to a gene: 8. The CDR3 DNA follows: TGTGCCAGTAGCCGACAGGGCCGCCTCTCTGGGGCCAACGTCCTGACTTTC. It yields the protein CASSRQGRLSGANVLTF. Variable domain in full (rest from reference TRBV19 and TRBJ2-6): DGGITQSPKYLFRKEGQNVTLSCEQNLNHDAMYWYRQDPGQGLRLIYYSQIVNDFQKGDIAEGYSVSREKKESFPLTVTSAQKNPTAFYLCASSRQGRLSGANVLTFGAGSRLTVL.

The chain uses TRBV18 and TRBJ1-5; a possible D gene is TRBD1 (5 bases). CDR3 length: 14 amino acids. V was clipped by 4 bases and J by 5 bases, with 12 bases between them. Germline V gene sequence: CDR1 KGHSH, CDR2 LQKENI. CDR3 coding DNA: TGTGCCAGCTCACTACAAACGACAGATCAGCCCCAGCATTTT. Amino acids: CASSLQTTDQPQHF.

The rearrangement joins TRBV27 to TRBJ1-3; no reliable D call. Germline loops: CDR1 MNHEY, CDR2 SMNVEV (reference sequence). This CDR3 region has 16 residues. The germline V and J ends were trimmed by 10 bases and 6 bases, with 25 bases remaining between them. The CDR3 reads CAIESVNTLVVNTIYF. The CDR3 DNA sequence: TGTGCCATCGAATCCGTTAACACATTGGTTGTAAACACCATATATTTT.

J is TRBJ1-1 and V is TRBV5-4, with a tentative D call TRBD1 (5 bases). Deletions cut 4 bases from V and 4 bases from J, with 17 bases between. The CDR3 runs to 15 residues. From germline, CDR1 is SGHNT and CDR2 YYREEE (reference sequence). CDR3 bases: TGTGCCAGCAGCGGCCCGCCGGGGGGAGGCACTGAAGCTTTCTTT. It translates to CASSGPPGGGTEAFF.

J is TRBJ1-2 and V is TRBV30, with D possibly matching TRBD1 (5 bases). Looked up from germline, CDR1 is GTSNPN and CDR2 is SVGIG (reference sequence). There are 14 residues in the CDR3. V was trimmed by 3 bases and J by 5 bases, leaving 16 bases between them. The CDR3 region is CAWRGFQGYYGYTF. The DNA of the CDR3 is TGTGCCTGGAGAGGGTTTCAGGGCTATTATGGCTACACCTTC.

The chain recombines TRBV9 with TRBJ1-2; 7 nucleotides agree with TRBD1. V dropped 4 bases and J dropped 6; count of bases not matched to a gene: 6. This CDR3 region has 13 residues. In germline, CDR1 is SGDLS, CDR2 YYNGEE. The CDR3 nucleotides are TGTGCCAGCAGCCCTGGGACAGTTCATGGCTACACCTTC. It translates to CASSPGTVHGYTF.

The chain links TRBV6-1 to TRBJ2-5, with D possibly TRBD1 on 6 matching bases. The CDR3 consists of 15 residues. Trimming removed 1 base at V and 2 bases at J, with 11 bases between. CDR1 and CDR2 (germline): MNHNS, SASEGT. Here the CDR3 reads CASSEGRGQQETQYF. The CDR3, as DNA: TGTGCCAGCAGTGAAGGACGGGGACAACAAGAGACCCAGTACTTC.

This clone was seen only a few times. The gene calls are TRBV19 and TRBJ1-3; D is undetermined. Trimming stripped 7 bases from V and 4 bases from J, with 17 bases between. This CDR3 contains 15 residues. CDR1 and CDR2 from the germline V gene are LNHDA and SQIVND (reference sequence). The CDR3 sequence is CASNPRETYGNTIYF. In nucleotides, the CDR3 is TGTGCCAGTAACCCACGGGAGACGTACGGAAACACCATATATTTT.

The chain has TRBV5-1 and TRBJ2-6, with D maybe TRBD1 (5 bases). Germline V gives CDR1 SGHRS, CDR2 YFSETQ. The CDR3 covers 17 residues. Trimming removed 0 bases from V and 0 bases from J, with 10 bases in between. CDR3 coding DNA: TGCGCCAGCAGCTTGGGTACAGGATTCTCTGGGGCCAACGTCCTGACTTTC. This translates into CASSLGTGFSGANVLTF.

V and J are TRBV6-1 and TRBJ2-5, with 14 bases lining up with TRBD2. Germline CDR1 MNHNS, CDR2 SASEGT. Unmatched junction bases numbered 6, after V lost 4 bases and J lost 5 bases. The CDR3 has 16 residues. CDR3 amino acids: CASSGGLAGGQETQYF. In DNA form, the CDR3 reads TGTGCCAGCAGTGGCGGACTAGCGGGGGGCCAGGAGACCCAGTACTTC.

The CDR3 sequence is CSVEGQWGDGENNPEAFF. DNA for the CDR3: TGCAGCGTTGAAGGTCAGTGGGGGGACGGGGAAAACAACCCTGAAGCTTTCTTT. The chain joins TRBV29-1 to TRBJ1-1; a possible D gene is TRBD1 (5 bases). Trimming pared 1 base from V and 6 bases from J, leaving 27 bases between. The CDR3 runs to 18 residues. CDR1 is SQVTM, CDR2 ANQGSEA, per germline.

The chain joins TRBV19 to TRBJ1-1; D might be TRBD1 (5 bases). Germline V gives CDR1 LNHDA, CDR2 SQIVND (reference sequence). V lost 3 bases, J lost 1 base, and 15 bases lay in between. The CDR3 runs 16 residues. The CDR3 nucleotides read TGTGCCAGTAGTATGGCCCAGACAGCTCCGAACACTGAAGCTTTCTTT. Its protein is CASSMAQTAPNTEAFF.